Described below is a single TCR beta chain sequence and its context. There is no known antigen for this receptor. Per-base qualities were not stored, and no clone one base away is much larger. This sample was included in a study of identifying expanded T cells in peripheral blood (dated by TCRdb to the late 2010s). Regarding the study in general: Four technical replicates, made by sequencing separate aliquots from the same pool of genomic DNA, were compared pairwise.

The full study reports these points: The authors expected biological variance in healthy repertoires might increase further over much longer intervals such as months to years. Approximately 1.2 differentially abundant clones were flagged by the binomial model between technical replicates, whereas about 15 and 19 were flagged over approximately two weeks and four weeks, respectively. The beta-binomial model significantly reduced the number of clones called differentially abundant and the false-positive rate across all healthy-donor time intervals. In all healthy donors, the variance in clone template counts between samples taken 2 to 3 weeks apart rose significantly as total template count increased.

The CDR3 numbers 13 residues from cysteine through phenylalanine. Left in the record is the CDR3 DNA by itself, 39 bases read in frame from the first base. TCRbeta CDR3 regions were profiled with the immunoSEQ Assay using bias-controlled multiplex PCR amplification of genomic DNA. Turning to the authors' computational methods: To quantify the absolute abundance of each unique TCRbeta CDR3 region, the sequences were collapsed and filtered. Differential abundance was assessed using a binomial (Fisher-equivalent) model and a beta-binomial model in which time-dependent variance fitted from healthy donors was added. Clones with fewer than 5 combined templates were removed, and a clone was called differentially abundant if the clone's Benjamini-Hochberg FDR was below 0.01. Beta-binomial variance was modeled as a function of total template count across the two samples using the form v = (b*log(k)+a)^2. TCRdb carries this immuneACCESS record with in-frame sequences only. Its versions omit some clonotypes, under half of them owing to an unresolved V gene in the studies checked, with the rest unexplained. The V and J calls and clone size come from that table; D and trimming were worked out from the DNA. In this sample the table shows about 58,000 clones, approximately 89% of which occur a single time. About 3.7% of the sample lies in the top ten.

During the collection period, no immune events, such as infections, were documented for the healthy donors. Time-dependent variance in a beta-binomial model of T-cell clone differential abundance was calibrated using healthy-donor blood repertoires as a training cohort. The training cohort was composed of about 10 healthy donors, 3 female and 7 male. On average the donors were around 45 years old, and their ages spanned 29 to 64 years. Whole blood from each healthy donor was obtained from a commercial supplier and was collected at three time points two to three weeks apart. For immunosequencing, genomic DNA was extracted from whole blood that had not been sorted.

Sequences were obtained from blood. The chain employs TRBV7-5 and TRBJ2-5; the table gives TRBD1 as D, unverified against the DNA. TRBV7-5 is annotated as a pseudogene. This receptor was taken from a person aged 18 to 75 in good health. The CDR3: CVRSQQGGETQYF. The DNA is TGTGTCAGAAGCCAACAGGGGGGGGAGACCCAGTACTTC.